The 5 T cell receptor beta chains below were found in one sample sequenced in a study of blood T cell repertoires in COVID-19. Sequencing used immunoSEQ multiplex PCR; TCRdb keeps in-frame clones, though not all of them. The sample shows more than 95,000 clones, over 80% of them seen only once. Source material: peripheral blood. The receptors come from an elderly man with acute or convalescent COVID-19.

The chain links TRBV19 to TRBJ2-7; D remains ambiguous. The CDR3 has 12 amino acids. In germline, CDR1 is LNHDA, CDR2 SQIVND (reference sequence). V was shortened by 3 bases and J by 5 bases, with 8 bases between the two germline ends. CDR3 protein: CASSIAPDEQYF. The DNA of the CDR3 is TGTGCCAGTAGTATCGCCCCGGACGAGCAGTACTTC.

The chain combines TRBV21-1 with TRBJ1-5; the table's TRBD1 call for D was not verified on the DNA. TRBV21-1 represents a pseudogene. The CDR3 has 16 amino acids. This chain's CDR3 is CASSIATGVKDQPQHF. CDR3 in DNA: TGTGCCAGCAGCATAGCCACAGGGGTCAAGGATCAGCCCCAGCATTTT.

The rearrangement uses TRBV6-1 and TRBJ2-6; the match to TRBD1 covers 9 bases. This CDR3 is 18 amino acids long. V trimming: 1 base; J trimming: 1 base; junction bases outside the gene matches: 5. Per the germline V gene, CDR1 is MNHNS and CDR2 is SASEGT. The CDR3 reads CASSEVGTGLSGANVLTF. The CDR3 region has the DNA TGTGCCAGCAGTGAAGTGGGGACAGGGCTTTCTGGGGCCAACGTCCTGACTTTC.

J is TRBJ2-3 and V is TRBV19, with 11 bases fitting TRBD1. V lost 7 bases and J lost 2; bases outside the gene matches: 5. CDR1 is LNHDA and CDR2 is SQIVND in the germline V gene (reference sequence). The CDR3 is 15 amino acids. The CDR3, as DNA: TGTGCCAGTAAGCCCGGACAGGGGGCCACAGATACGCAGTATTTT. Amino acids: CASKPGQGATDTQYF.

The sample holds a few counts of this clone. The CDR3 region is CASSLTSAQETQYF. Here the CDR3 DNA reads TGCGCCAGCAGCTTGACTAGCGCACAAGAGACCCAGTACTTC. The rearrangement joins TRBV5-1 to TRBJ2-5; the match to TRBD2 covers 7 bases. The J segment lost 2 bases and the V segment lost 1 base, leaving 2 bases of the junction unmatched. The CDR3 is made up of 14 amino acids. Germline CDR1 is SGHRS and CDR2 is YFSETQ.